Each of the 23 T cell receptor beta chains below was sequenced from the same sample in a study of blood T cell repertoires in COVID-19. Sequencing was performed with immunoSEQ multiplex PCR; in TCRdb, only in-frame clones are kept and a portion is missing. The table shows 250,000 to 350,000 clones, with about 87% occurring only once. Material: peripheral blood. These receptors were taken from a woman aged 25 to 39 who had recovered from COVID-19.

This chain uses TRBV4-2 with TRBJ2-4; 14 bases are a match to TRBD2. After removal of 4 bases from V and 15 bases from J, the junction contained 8 bases not matched to a gene. CDR3 length: 14 amino acids. From germline, CDR1 is LGHNA and CDR2 YNFKEQ. CDR3 coding DNA: TGTGCCAGCAGCCTAGGGACTAGCGGGGGCCGAGTGTACTTC. Its protein is CASSLGTSGGRVYF.

This clone appeared a few times. The genes are TRBV28 and TRBJ1-2, with 11 nucleotides matching TRBD1. V gave up 5 bases and J gave up 7 bases; unmatched junction bases: 9. CDR3 length: 15 residues. CDR1 is MDHEN, CDR2 SYDVKM, per germline. The CDR3 bases are TGTGCCAGCAGTGTCCACCCGGGACAGGGGGGTGGCTACACCTTC. Translated: CASSVHPGQGGGYTF.

As regards this clone: This specimen includes other DNA sequences encoding the same CDR3. The chain combines TRBV5-1 with TRBJ2-2; a possible D gene is TRBD1 (6 bases). V dropped 1 base and J dropped 4 bases, with 11 bases sitting between them. Per the germline V gene, CDR1 is SGHRS and CDR2 is YFSETQ. The CDR3 runs 15 residues. CDR3 sequence (DNA): TGCGCCAGCAGCTTGAGCAGGGGAAGCACCGGGGAGCTGTTTTTT. Protein sequence: CASSLSRGSTGELFF.

This clone appeared once. This rearrangement joins TRBV7-9 to TRBJ1-6; D may be TRBD1 (6 bases). The ends were cut back, 4 bases at V and 9 bases at J, with 13 bases in the middle. Per the germline V gene, CDR1 is SEHNR and CDR2 is FQNEAQ (reference sequence). This CDR3 is built from 14 residues. The CDR3 protein is CASSSGTPRSPLHF. DNA of the CDR3: TGTGCCAGCAGCTCCGGGACACCCCGTTCACCCCTCCACTTT.

The rearrangement uses TRBV30 and TRBJ1-5; D is unclear. Trimming stripped 1 base from V and 2 bases from J, with 6 bases between. Germline loops: CDR1 GTSNPN, CDR2 SVGIG (reference sequence). This CDR3 is built from 13 residues. CDR3 region: CAWSGSGNQPQHF. In DNA form, the CDR3 reads TGTGCCTGGAGTGGATCGGGCAATCAGCCCCAGCATTTT.

The rearrangement joins TRBV2 to TRBJ1-5, with 7 bases lining up with TRBD1. The CDR3 contains 13 residues. J gave up 5 bases and V 6 bases, and 4 bases lay outside the gene matches. Per the germline V gene, CDR1 is SNHLY and CDR2 is FYNNEI. The CDR3 protein is CASSVGQDQPQHF. The CDR3 bases are TGTGCCAGCAGCGTTGGACAGGATCAGCCCCAGCATTTT.

This clone was seen once. The J gene is TRBJ2-5, the V gene TRBV29-1; D possibly corresponds to TRBD2 (6 bases). The germline V gene encodes CDR1 SQVTM and CDR2 ANQGSEA. The CDR3 is made up of 15 amino acids. Trimming shortened V by 2 bases and J by 1 base, and 14 bases separated the two germline ends. For the CDR3, the DNA is TGCAGCGTTGAAAAAGGGCGGGGTTCCCAAGAGACCCAGTACTTC. Amino acid sequence: CSVEKGRGSQETQYF.

The rearrangement joins TRBV6-5 to TRBJ2-7; D may be TRBD1 (5 bases). The CDR3 is 15 residues long. Germline V gives CDR1 MNHEY, CDR2 SVGAGI. The V and J ends lost 5 bases and 1 base respectively, with 15 bases between them. The CDR3 DNA is TGTGCCAGCAGTCCTCGGACATACAGGTCCTACGAGCAGTACTTC. As protein: CASSPRTYRSYEQYF.

This clone appeared once. The chain combines TRBV5-4 with TRBJ1-1; D may be TRBD1 (5 bases). This CDR3 region has 14 residues. Germline CDR1 reads SGHNT; CDR2 reads YYREEE (reference sequence). V was shortened by 4 bases and J by 1 base, with 11 bases between the two germline ends. Here the CDR3 reads CASSLSDRNTEAFF. The CDR3 nucleotides are TGTGCCAGCAGCCTATCTGACAGGAACACTGAAGCTTTCTTT.

The chain links TRBV4-1 to TRBJ1-6; a weak D match, TRBD1 (5 bases). This CDR3 is 14 amino acids long. CDR1 MGHRA and CDR2 YSYEKL come from the germline V gene. V shed 6 bases and J shed 6 bases, with 12 bases lying between them. The CDR3 is CASRTNQGNSPLHF. CDR3 DNA: TGCGCCAGCAGAACAAACCAGGGTAATTCACCCCTCCACTTT.

The chain recombines TRBV2 with TRBJ1-6; D is unclear. Trimming removed 6 bases at V and 8 bases at J, with 11 bases between. CDR1 is SNHLY and CDR2 is FYNNEI in the germline V gene. The CDR3 runs 13 residues. The CDR3 DNA reads TGTGCCAGCAGGACGGATGAGGATTCACCCCTCCACTTT. As protein: CASRTDEDSPLHF.

Comment on this clone: The sample has other DNA sequences that encode this CDR3 too. The rearrangement links TRBV3-1 (or the pseudogene TRBV3-2) to TRBJ1-5, with TRBD1 as a possible D gene (6 bases). Trimming removed 2 bases at V and 5 bases at J, with 10 bases between. Germline assignment: CDR1 LGHDT and CDR2 YNNKEL (reference sequence). The CDR3 spans 14 residues. CDR3 DNA: TGTGCCAGCAGCCAAAGGGGGGGGGATCAGCCCCAGCATTTT. It yields the protein CASSQRGGDQPQHF.

The genes are TRBV30 and TRBJ1-1, with D hard to call. This CDR3 comprises 11 residues. V shed 4 bases and J shed 1 base, with 4 bases lying between them. Germline CDR1 and CDR2: GTSNPN and SVGIG (reference sequence). The CDR3, as DNA: TGTGCCTGGAACAGGAACACTGAAGCTTTCTTT. Protein product: CAWNRNTEAFF.

The chain combines TRBV7-2 with TRBJ2-7; 12 bases agree with TRBD2. The CDR3 length is 14 residues. Germline V gene lookup returns CDR1 SGHTA and CDR2 FQGNSA. Germline trimming cut 1 base from V and 10 bases from J; bases unmatched to any gene: 5. The chain's CDR3 is CASSLVASGGDQYF. The CDR3 DNA reads as TGTGCCAGCAGCTTAGTTGCTAGCGGGGGGGACCAGTACTTC.

There are a few counts of this clone. CDR3 amino acids: CASSPPGQGIANEQFF. The CDR3 coding sequence is TGTGCCAGCTCACCACCCGGGCAGGGGATCGCCAATGAGCAGTTCTTC. The rearrangement uses TRBV18 and TRBJ2-1, with D tentatively TRBD1 (6 bases). CDR1 is KGHSH and CDR2 is LQKENI in the germline V gene. CDR3 size: 16 residues. The V end was cut by 0 bases, the J end by 6 bases, with 15 bases between.

CDR3 residues: CASSLRSWDRGQANYGYTF. CDR3 DNA sequence: TGTGCCAGCAGCCTAAGGTCTTGGGACAGGGGGCAAGCTAACTATGGCTACACCTTC. The V gene is TRBV11-2, the J gene TRBJ1-2; 12 bases line up with TRBD1. The CDR3 covers 19 residues. CDR1 is SGHAT, CDR2 FQNNGV, per germline. J lost 0 bases, V lost 5 bases, and 13 bases had no gene match.

The chain is built from TRBV28 and TRBJ1-6; D is perhaps TRBD1 (6 bases). From germline, CDR1 is MDHEN and CDR2 SYDVKM. This CDR3 has 13 residues. The V end lost 7 bases, the J end lost 7 bases, and 11 bases lay between the germline ends. Written as DNA, the CDR3 is TGTGCCAGCACGGGGGGGCGCAATTCACCCCTCCACTTT. Translating it yields CASTGGRNSPLHF.

J is TRBJ2-3 and V is TRBV7-9, with D unresolved. Trimming cost V 5 bases and J 3 bases, with 9 bases left between them. Germline CDR1 and CDR2: SEHNR and FQNEAQ (reference sequence). The CDR3 runs 13 residues. CDR3 DNA: TGTGCCAGCAGCGACTCGAGGACAGATACGCAGTATTTT. Amino acid sequence: CASSDSRTDTQYF.

This clone turned up a few times. The chain combines TRBV9 with TRBJ1-2; weak D call: TRBD1 (6 bases). This CDR3 contains 15 residues. The germline V gene encodes CDR1 SGDLS and CDR2 YYNGEE. Trimming cost V 3 bases and J 1 base, with 13 bases left between them. The CDR3 here is CASSGPAGVNYGYTF. The CDR3 region has the DNA TGTGCCAGCAGCGGTCCCGCAGGGGTTAACTATGGCTACACCTTC.

This chain uses TRBV9 with TRBJ2-3; TRBD1 matches 10 bases. The CDR3 consists of 16 residues. V gave up 0 bases and J gave up 4 bases; unmatched junction bases: 5. Looked up from germline, CDR1 is SGDLS and CDR2 is YYNGEE. CDR3 amino acids: CASSVAGQGVADTQYF. DNA for the CDR3: TGTGCCAGCAGCGTAGCTGGACAGGGGGTTGCAGATACGCAGTATTTT. Complete variable domain (other parts from reference TRBV9 and TRBJ2-3): DSGVTQTPKHLITATGQRVTLRCSPRSGDLSVYWYQQSLDQGLQFLIQYYNGEERAKGNILERFSAQQFPDLHSELNLSSLELGDSALYFCASSVAGQGVADTQYFGPGTRLTVL.

The chain uses TRBV27 and TRBJ2-5; 9 bases are shared with TRBD2. The V and J ends lost 3 bases and 5 bases, in that order; junction bases with no gene match: 7. The CDR3 length is 15 residues. Germline V gives CDR1 MNHEY, CDR2 SMNVEV (reference sequence). The CDR3 here is CASSLRGGAGETQYF. The CDR3 DNA follows: TGTGCCAGCAGTTTGCGCGGGGGGGCAGGGGAGACCCAGTACTTC.

Only a few counts were recorded for this clone. The rearrangement links TRBV28 to TRBJ1-5, with TRBD1 as a possible D gene (5 bases). Trimming removed 6 bases from V and 5 bases from J, with 17 bases in between. This CDR3 has 15 amino acids. Germline assignment: CDR1 MDHEN and CDR2 SYDVKM. This CDR3 is CASSQGGAGDQPQHF. CDR3 DNA: TGTGCCAGCAGCCAGGGAGGGGCGGGGGATCAGCCCCAGCATTTT.

The chain combines TRBV3-1 (or the pseudogene TRBV3-2) with TRBJ2-2; a weak D match, TRBD2 (5 bases). From germline, CDR1 is LGHDT and CDR2 YNNKEL (reference sequence). This CDR3 comprises 16 residues. The V and J ends lost 0 bases and 4 bases respectively, with 12 bases between them. The CDR3 region is CASSQDPGVSTGELFF. Here the CDR3 DNA reads TGTGCCAGCAGCCAAGACCCCGGGGTAAGCACCGGGGAGCTGTTTTTT.